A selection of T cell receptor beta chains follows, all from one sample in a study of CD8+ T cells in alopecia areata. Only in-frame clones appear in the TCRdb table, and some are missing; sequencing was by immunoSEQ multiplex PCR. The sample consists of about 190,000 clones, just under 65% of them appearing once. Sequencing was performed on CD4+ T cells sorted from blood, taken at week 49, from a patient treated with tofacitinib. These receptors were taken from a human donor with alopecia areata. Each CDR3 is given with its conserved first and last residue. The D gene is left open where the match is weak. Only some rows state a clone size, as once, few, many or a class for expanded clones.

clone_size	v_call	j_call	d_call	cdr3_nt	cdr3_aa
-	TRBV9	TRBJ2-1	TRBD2	TGTGCCAGCAGCCCCTCTAGCGGGGGGGGCAATGAGCAGTTCTTC	CASSPSSGGGNEQFF
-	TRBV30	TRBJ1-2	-	TGTGCCTGGAGTATTCAGGGAACTAATGGCTACACCTTC	CAWSIQGTNGYTF
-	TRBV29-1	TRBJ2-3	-	TGCAGCGTTGCCACAAGCACAGATACGCAGTATTTT	CSVATSTDTQYF
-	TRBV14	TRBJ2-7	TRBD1	TGTGCCAGCAGCCTAGGGGGCCCCTACGAGCAGTACTTC	CASSLGGPYEQYF
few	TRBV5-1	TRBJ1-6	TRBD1	TGCGCCAGCAGCTTCTCCGGGACAGAAAATTCACCCCTCCACTTT	CASSFSGTENSPLHF
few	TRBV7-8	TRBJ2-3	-	TGTGCCAGCAGCTCGGTGGTAGATGGTGGAAGCACAGATACGCAGTATTTT	CASSSVVDGGSTDTQYF
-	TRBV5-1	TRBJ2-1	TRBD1	TGCGCCAGCAGCCGCACCGGGACAGGGGTACAGCATGAGCAGTTCTTC	CASSRTGTGVQHEQFF
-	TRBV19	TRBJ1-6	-	TGTGCCAGTCAGACATCCGAGGGGAATTCACCCCTCCACTTT	CASQTSEGNSPLHF
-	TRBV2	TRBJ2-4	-	TGTGCCAGCAGTGAAGGCCTGAGTGGGCGGGCGCAGTACTTC	CASSEGLSGRAQYF
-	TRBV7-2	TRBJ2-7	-	TGTGCCAGCTCCCCGGTGGGGAACGAGCAGTACTTC	CASSPVGNEQYF
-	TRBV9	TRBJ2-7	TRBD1	TGTGCCAGCAGCGTAGATTTGGGACAGAAGGAGGACGAGCAGTACTTC	CASSVDLGQKEDEQYF
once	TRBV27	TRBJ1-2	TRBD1	TGTGCCAGCAGCTACAGACAGGGGAACAACTATGGCTACACCTTC	CASSYRQGNNYGYTF
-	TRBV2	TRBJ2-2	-	TGTGCCAGCCAGCCCGGAGGAAGGAACACCGGGGAGCTGTTTTTT	CASQPGGRNTGELFF
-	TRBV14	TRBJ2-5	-	TGTGCCAGCAGCCAAGTCTTCCAGACCCAGTACTTC	CASSQVFQTQYF
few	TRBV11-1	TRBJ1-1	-	TGTGCCAGCAGAGGGGCTTTAGACACTGAAGCTTTCTTT	CASRGALDTEAFF
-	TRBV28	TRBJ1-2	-	TGTGCCAGCGCCGGGAATTATGGCTACACCTTC	CASAGNYGYTF
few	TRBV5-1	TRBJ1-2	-	TGCGCCAGCAGCTTGGACAGGGCAGGCAATGGCTACACCTTC	CASSLDRAGNGYTF
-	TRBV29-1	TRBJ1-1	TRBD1	TGCAGCGTTGGTACGGGGACAGGGAACACTGAAGCTTTCTTT	CSVGTGTGNTEAFF
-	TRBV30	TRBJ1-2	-	TGTGCCTGGAGGAAGACAGATCTCTATGGCTACACCTTC	CAWRKTDLYGYTF
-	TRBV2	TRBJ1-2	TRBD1	TGTGCCAGCGACAGGGAAGGAAATGGTGGCTACACCTTC	CASDREGNGGYTF
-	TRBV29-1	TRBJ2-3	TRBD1	TGCAGCGTTACGACAGGGACAACGCAGTATTTT	CSVTTGTTQYF
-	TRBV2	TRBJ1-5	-	TGTGCCAGCAGGAGGGAGTTTAGCAATCAGCCCCAGCATTTT	CASRREFSNQPQHF
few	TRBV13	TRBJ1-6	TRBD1	TGTGCCAGCAGCTTAGCCGACAGGGGGACAATAGTACCCCTCCACTTT	CASSLADRGTIVPLHF
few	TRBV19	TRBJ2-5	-	TGTGCCGCACGGGACCCGCAAGAGACCCAGTACTTC	CAARDPQETQYF
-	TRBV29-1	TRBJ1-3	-	TGCAGCGTTGTATTACGGGCAGCGAGCTCTGGAAACACCATATATTTT	CSVVLRAASSGNTIYF
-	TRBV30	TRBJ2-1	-	TGTGCCTGGAGTGTATTGGAGGAGGGTGAGCAGTTCTTC	CAWSVLEEGEQFF
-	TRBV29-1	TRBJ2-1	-	TGCAGCGTTGAAGAAAGGGATGAGCAGTTCTTC	CSVEERDEQFF
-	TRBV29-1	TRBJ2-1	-	TGCAGCGTTCTGGGGGCTGGAGGGTATGAGCAGTTCTTC	CSVLGAGGYEQFF
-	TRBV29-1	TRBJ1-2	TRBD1	TGCAGCGTTACGACAGGGCTTGGCTACACCTTC	CSVTTGLGYTF
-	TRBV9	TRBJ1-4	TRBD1	TGTGCCAGCAGCCTAAATACAGGGGCTGAAAAACTGTTTTTT	CASSLNTGAEKLFF
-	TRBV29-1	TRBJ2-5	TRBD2	TGCAGCGTTGCGGACGGGGGGGGACGAACCCAGTACTTC	CSVADGGGRTQYF
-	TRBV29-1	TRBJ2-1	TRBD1	TGCAGCGTGGACACCGGGACAGGGGTTTTGGGTGAGCAGTTCTTC	CSVDTGTGVLGEQFF
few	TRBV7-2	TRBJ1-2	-	TGTGCCAGCACCACCATGGGGACAATCTATGGCTACACCTTC	CASTTMGTIYGYTF
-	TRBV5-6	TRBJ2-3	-	TGTGCCAGCAGGGACACAGGCACAGATACGCAGTATTTT	CASRDTGTDTQYF
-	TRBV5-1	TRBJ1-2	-	TGCGCCAGCAGCGCATTCTCCAGGGATGACTATGGCTACACCTTC	CASSAFSRDDYGYTF
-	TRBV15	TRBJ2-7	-	TGTGCCACCAGCCCCCCCTACGAGCAGTACTTC	CATSPPYEQYF
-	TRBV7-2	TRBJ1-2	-	TGTGCCAGCAGCTTATCGGACGGAGGAATCTATGGCTACACCTTC	CASSLSDGGIYGYTF
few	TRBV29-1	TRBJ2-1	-	TGCAGCGTTGGGGCAGGGATAAACAATGAGCAGTTCTTC	CSVGAGINNEQFF
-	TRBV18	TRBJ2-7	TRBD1	TGTGCCAGCGCCCGGGACAGGGAATACGAGCAGTACTTC	CASARDREYEQYF
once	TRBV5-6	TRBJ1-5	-	TGTGCCAGCAGCAAATCCGGGACGGCGAGCAATCAGCCCCAGCATTTT	CASSKSGTASNQPQHF